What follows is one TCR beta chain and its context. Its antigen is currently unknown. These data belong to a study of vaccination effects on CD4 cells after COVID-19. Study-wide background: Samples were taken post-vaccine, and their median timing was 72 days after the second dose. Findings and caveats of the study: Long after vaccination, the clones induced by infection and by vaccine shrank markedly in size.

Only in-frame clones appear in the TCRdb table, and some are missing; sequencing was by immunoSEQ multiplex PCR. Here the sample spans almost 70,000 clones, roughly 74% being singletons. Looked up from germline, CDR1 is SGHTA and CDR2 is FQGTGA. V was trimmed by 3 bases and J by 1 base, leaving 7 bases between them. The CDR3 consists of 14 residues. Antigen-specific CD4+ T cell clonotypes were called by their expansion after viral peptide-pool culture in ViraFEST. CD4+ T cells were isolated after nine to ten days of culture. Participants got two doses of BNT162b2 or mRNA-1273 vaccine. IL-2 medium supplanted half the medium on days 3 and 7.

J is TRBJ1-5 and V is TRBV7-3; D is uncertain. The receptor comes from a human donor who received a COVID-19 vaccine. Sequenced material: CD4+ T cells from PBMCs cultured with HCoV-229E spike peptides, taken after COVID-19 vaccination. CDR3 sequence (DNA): TGTGCCAGCAGCTTGACGGCCAGCAATCAGCCCCAGCATTTT. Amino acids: CASSLTASNQPQHF.